The next 27 T cell receptor beta chains were all read from a single sample in a study of OX40 agonist ivuxolimab in advanced cancers. Library method: the immunoSEQ multiplex PCR assay. TCRdb obtained this table from immuneACCESS and retained in-frame rearrangements with V and J assigned. These tables miss some clones; where compared with another copy, unresolved V genes account for less than half of the shortfall, and the remainder is unexplained. The sample table holds approximately 130,000 clones, of which about nine tenths were seen once. The ten top clones hold approximately 1% of the sample. The starting material was CD4+ or CD8+ T cells sorted from blood, obtained in a trial of the OX40 agonist ivuxolimab. The receptors shown here come from an adult with an advanced solid tumor such as melanoma, head and neck, liver or kidney cancer.

The V and J genes are TRBV30 and TRBJ1-1; perhaps TRBD1 as D (6 bases). V gave up 0 bases and J gave up 5 bases, with 13 bases separating them. Germline CDR1 and CDR2: GTSNPN and SVGIG (reference sequence). The CDR3 extends over 14 amino acids. The CDR3 reads CAWSVGQGQTEAFF. DNA of the CDR3: TGTGCCTGGAGTGTAGGGCAGGGGCAGACTGAAGCTTTCTTT.

The rearrangement uses TRBV6-1 and TRBJ1-1; 11 positions match TRBD1. Looked up from germline, CDR1 is MNHNS and CDR2 is SASEGT. This CDR3 is 17 amino acids long. The V segment lost 4 bases and the J segment 3 bases; nucleotides outside the gene matches: 10. CDR3 DNA sequence: TGTGCCAGCAGTGGGACAGGGGGCTTTTCCAGCCACACTGAAGCTTTCTTT. Translating it yields CASSGTGGFSSHTEAFF.

Written as DNA, the CDR3 is TGTGCCAGCAGTCCCAGACAGACGTACGAGCAGTACTTC. Translated, it gives CASSPRQTYEQYF. The gene calls are TRBV11-2 and TRBJ2-7, with TRBD1 as a possible D gene (5 bases). The CDR3 consists of 13 residues. The V and J ends lost 6 bases and 4 bases respectively, with 13 bases between them. The germline V gene encodes CDR1 SGHAT and CDR2 FQNNGV. The whole variable domain, remainder taken from reference TRBV11-2 and TRBJ2-7, is EAGVAQSPRYKIIEKRQSVAFWCNPISGHATLYWYQQILGQGPKLLIQFQNNGVVDDSQLPKDRFSAERLKGVDSTLKIQPAKLEDSAVYLCASSPRQTYEQYFGPGTRLTVT.

This chain joins TRBV15 and TRBJ2-2, with D perhaps matching TRBD1 (5 bases). V dropped 4 bases and J dropped 7 bases, with 13 bases sitting between them. CDR1 and CDR2 from the germline V gene are LNHNV and YYDKDF (reference sequence). This CDR3 region has 14 residues. The CDR3 sequence is CATSMRSGRGELFF. In DNA form, the CDR3 reads TGTGCCACCAGCATGCGGTCAGGGCGCGGGGAGCTGTTTTTT.

CDR3 in amino acids: CASSVGQMNTEAFF. CDR3 DNA sequence: TGTGCCAGCAGCGTGGGACAGATGAACACTGAAGCTTTCTTT. The genes are TRBV5-4 and TRBJ1-1; 7 positions agree with TRBD1. This CDR3 has 14 residues. V shed 4 bases and J 0 bases; nucleotides not matched to a gene: 3. Germline assignment: CDR1 SGHNT and CDR2 YYREEE (reference sequence).

The V and J genes are TRBV19 and TRBJ1-2, with 9 nucleotides matching TRBD1. The CDR3 totals 15 residues. Germline CDR1 reads LNHDA; CDR2 reads SQIVND (reference sequence). The trim removed 5 bases at V and 7 bases at J, leaving 11 bases unmatched. The CDR3 loop reads CASSFSPTGGSGYTF. DNA of the CDR3: TGTGCCAGTAGTTTTAGCCCGACAGGGGGTTCTGGCTACACCTTC.

The V and J genes are TRBV28 and TRBJ2-5; D is unresolved. The germline gives CDR1 MDHEN, CDR2 SYDVKM. Trimming left V 1 base short and J 5 bases short, with 2 bases between. This CDR3 has 11 amino acids. DNA for the CDR3: TGTGCCAGCAGTTTATTTGAGACCCAGTACTTC. Its protein product is CASSLFETQYF.

The rearrangement links TRBV7-9 to TRBJ1-1; perhaps TRBD1 as D (5 bases). The CDR3 has 14 amino acids. V shed 5 bases and J shed 3 bases, with 13 bases lying between them. CDR1 is SEHNR, CDR2 FQNEAQ, per germline (reference sequence). The CDR3 loop is CASSLLGGDTEAFF. The CDR3 DNA sequence: TGTGCCAGCAGCCTCCTGGGGGGGGACACTGAAGCTTTCTTT.

V usage is TRBV2 and J usage is TRBJ1-5; a weak D match, TRBD1 (5 bases). V was clipped by 4 bases and J by 11 bases, with 21 bases between them. Per germline, CDR1 SNHLY and CDR2 FYNNEI. The CDR3 totals 15 residues. The CDR3 is CASSVSGGMTPTQHF. The DNA for the CDR3 is TGTGCCAGCAGTGTATCCGGGGGGATGACTCCCACCCAGCATTTT.

The genes are TRBV30 and TRBJ2-7, with 9 bases lining up with TRBD1. This CDR3 has 13 residues. J was trimmed by 5 bases and V by 3 bases; bases with no gene match: 5. Germline V CDR1 and CDR2: GTSNPN, SVGIG (reference sequence). DNA of the CDR3: TGTGCCTGGAGCTTGGACAGGGGCAACGAGCAGTACTTC. This gives the protein CAWSLDRGNEQYF.

The CDR3 DNA follows: TGTGCCAGCAGCTTAGACCTCACAATGGTCGGCTCCTACGAGCAGTACTTC. Encoded protein: CASSLDLTMVGSYEQYF. The V call is TRBV7-2, the J call TRBJ2-7, with no clear D. Germline V gene sequence: CDR1 SGHTA, CDR2 FQGNSA. The V end lost 1 base, the J end lost 0 bases, and 16 bases lay between the germline ends. The CDR3 sequence is 17 residues long.

With respect to this clone: The same CDR3 arises from other DNA sequences in this sample as well. V is TRBV6-5 and J is TRBJ1-5; possible D gene TRBD1, 5 bases. V gave up 6 bases and J gave up 7 bases, with 13 bases separating them. Germline V lookup: CDR1 MNHEY, CDR2 SVGAGI. The CDR3 spans 13 residues. CDR3 region: CASSSVGGQPQHF. CDR3 DNA: TGTGCCAGCAGCTCGGTGGGGGGGCAGCCCCAGCATTTT.

This clone was counted once. The V gene is TRBV6-6, the J gene TRBJ2-7; 8 bases map to TRBD1. This CDR3 is built from 13 residues. The ends lost 2 bases at V and 6 bases at J; junction bases unmatched: 3. In germline, CDR1 is MNHNY, CDR2 SVGAGI (reference sequence). The CDR3 loop reads CASSYHTGGEQYF. CDR3 in DNA: TGTGCCAGCAGTTACCACACAGGGGGCGAGCAGTACTTC.

V gene TRBV5-1 combines with J gene TRBJ2-4; tentative D call: TRBD1 (5 bases). The CDR3 consists of 15 residues. Germline assignment: CDR1 SGHRS and CDR2 YFSETQ. V shed 0 bases and J shed 8 bases, with 15 bases lying between them. The CDR3 nucleotides read TGCGCCAGCAGCTTGGGATTAGCAGTAGGGGACATTCAGTACTTC. Translated, it gives CASSLGLAVGDIQYF.

The V gene is TRBV9, the J gene TRBJ2-7; TRBD1 matches at 8 bases. The ends lost 4 bases at V and 0 bases at J; junction bases unmatched: 6. The CDR3 extends over 15 amino acids. The germline gives CDR1 SGDLS, CDR2 YYNGEE. The CDR3 DNA follows: TGTGCCAGCAGCACCCGCACAGGGGGCTCCTACGAGCAGTACTTC. Encoded protein: CASSTRTGGSYEQYF.

The CDR3 nucleotides read TGTGCCAGCAGTGTGGCTGCCGAGAACACTGAAGCTTTCTTT. Translated: CASSVAAENTEAFF. The chain has TRBV2 and TRBJ1-1; no definite D call. This CDR3 region has 14 residues. CDR1 and CDR2 (germline): SNHLY, FYNNEI. The V gene lost 4 bases and the J gene lost 1 base, with 10 bases spanning the gap.

This rearrangement joins TRBV5-4 to TRBJ1-5; TRBD1 aligns across 7 bases. The germline V gene has CDR1 SGHNT and CDR2 YYREEE (reference sequence). The V gene end was trimmed by 1 base and the J gene end by 4 bases; junction bases not matched to a gene: 2. The CDR3 is 14 residues long. The CDR3 sequence: CASSLQGVNQPQHF. The CDR3 bases are TGTGCCAGCAGCTTGCAGGGGGTGAATCAGCCCCAGCATTTT.

This chain connects TRBV19 to TRBJ1-1; D is undetermined. The CDR3 sequence is 15 residues long. V shed 0 bases and J shed 1 base, with 9 bases lying between them. CDR1 and CDR2 (germline): LNHDA, SQIVND (reference sequence). The CDR3 DNA is TGTGCCAGTAGTATAGATCCCCGACAGAACACTGAAGCTTTCTTT. This encodes CASSIDPRQNTEAFF.

This chain joins TRBV19 and TRBJ1-5; no firm D call. Deletions cut 3 bases from V and 6 bases from J, with 6 bases between. Germline V gives CDR1 LNHDA, CDR2 SQIVND (reference sequence). This CDR3 is built from 12 residues. CDR3 in amino acids: CASSMSLQPQHF. CDR3 DNA sequence: TGTGCCAGTAGTATGTCACTTCAGCCCCAGCATTTT.

CDR3 DNA sequence: TGTGCCATCTCCCGGGGGGACCCACCTGCCGAGCAGTTCTTC. This gives the protein CAISRGDPPAEQFF. V is TRBV10-3 and J is TRBJ2-1; 7 nucleotides line up with TRBD2. The trim removed 8 bases at V and 10 bases at J, leaving 14 bases unmatched. The CDR3 contains 14 residues. Germline CDR1 is ENHRY and CDR2 is SYGVKD.

This sequence joins TRBV9 and TRBJ1-2, with TRBD1 matching over 8 bases. This CDR3 has 17 residues. The J segment lost 1 base and the V segment lost 4 bases, leaving 12 bases of the junction unmatched. Germline lookup yields CDR1 SGDLS and CDR2 YYNGEE. The CDR3 reads CASSLPTGAPFNYGYTF. The CDR3 DNA follows: TGTGCCAGCAGCCTCCCGACAGGGGCCCCGTTTAACTATGGCTACACCTTC.

The chain employs TRBV27 and TRBJ1-2; no definite D call. CDR3 length: 13 residues. Trimming removed 4 bases at V and 0 bases at J, with 6 bases between. CDR1 and CDR2 from the germline V gene are MNHEY and SMNVEV (reference sequence). CDR3 amino acids: CASSWAANYGYTF. CDR3 nucleotide sequence: TGTGCCAGCAGTTGGGCAGCTAACTATGGCTACACCTTC.

This chain links TRBV7-9 with TRBJ2-1; D is unresolved. The CDR3 totals 16 residues. The V and J ends lost 5 bases and 0 bases respectively, with 14 bases between them. Looked up from germline, CDR1 is SEHNR and CDR2 is FQNEAQ (reference sequence). CDR3 sequence: CASSPRPLSSYNEQFF. The CDR3 bases are TGTGCCAGCAGCCCGCGGCCGCTGAGCTCCTACAATGAGCAGTTCTTC.

The chain recombines TRBV7-3 with TRBJ2-3; D ambiguous. The CDR3 loop spans 16 amino acids. V was pared by 4 bases and J by 2 bases, with 16 bases between. Germline lookup yields CDR1 SGHTA and CDR2 FQGTGA. CDR3 in amino acids: CASSSGAQRDTDTQYF. The CDR3 DNA reads TGTGCCAGCAGCTCTGGCGCACAGCGAGACACAGATACGCAGTATTTT.

This chain uses TRBV2 with TRBJ1-1; maybe TRBD1 (6 bases). Between the trimmed V and J ends, which lost 5 bases and 0 bases, there was a span of 10 bases. This CDR3 spans 14 amino acids. Germline assignment: CDR1 SNHLY and CDR2 FYNNEI. The CDR3 loop reads CASSYRELNTEAFF. CDR3 DNA sequence: TGTGCCAGCAGTTACAGGGAATTGAACACTGAAGCTTTCTTT.

This clone was observed at least ten times. The CDR3 sequence is CASSSPLTRGMNTEAFF. CDR3 coding DNA: TGTGCCAGCAGTTCCCCGCTCACGAGGGGAATGAACACTGAAGCTTTCTTT. The chain carries TRBV28 and TRBJ1-1, with D maybe TRBD1 (5 bases). Germline V gene sequence: CDR1 MDHEN, CDR2 SYDVKM. V lost 4 bases and J lost 0, with 18 bases in between. The CDR3 is 17 amino acids.

The chain employs TRBV21-1 and TRBJ1-5; the table assigns TRBD1, which was not confirmed against the DNA. TRBV21-1 is a known pseudogene. CDR3 length: 14 amino acids. The DNA for the CDR3 is TGTGCCAGCAGCCCCCGACAGCAGAATCAGCCCCAGCATTTT. Residues: CASSPRQQNQPQHF.